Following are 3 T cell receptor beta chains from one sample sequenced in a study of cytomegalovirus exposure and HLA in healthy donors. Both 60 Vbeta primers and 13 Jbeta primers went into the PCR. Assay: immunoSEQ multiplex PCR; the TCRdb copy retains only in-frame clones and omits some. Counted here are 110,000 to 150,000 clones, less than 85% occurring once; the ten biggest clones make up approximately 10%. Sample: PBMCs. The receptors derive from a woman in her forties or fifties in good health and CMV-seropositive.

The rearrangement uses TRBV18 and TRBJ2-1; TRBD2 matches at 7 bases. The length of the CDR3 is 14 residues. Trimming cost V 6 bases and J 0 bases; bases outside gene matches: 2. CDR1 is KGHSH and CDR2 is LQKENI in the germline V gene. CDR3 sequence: CASSGGSSYNEQFF. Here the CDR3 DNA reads TGTGCCAGCTCGGGGGGGAGCTCCTACAATGAGCAGTTCTTC.

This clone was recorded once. The CDR3: CASSRGADAGAAFF. CDR3 DNA sequence: TGTGCCAGCAGTCGTGGGGCCGATGCTGGGGCAGCTTTCTTT. This chain uses TRBV6-5 with TRBJ1-1; the D gene is possibly TRBD1 (5 bases). Trimming removed 5 bases from V and 10 bases from J, with 20 bases in between. The CDR3 length is 14 residues. Germline V lookup: CDR1 MNHEY, CDR2 SVGAGI.

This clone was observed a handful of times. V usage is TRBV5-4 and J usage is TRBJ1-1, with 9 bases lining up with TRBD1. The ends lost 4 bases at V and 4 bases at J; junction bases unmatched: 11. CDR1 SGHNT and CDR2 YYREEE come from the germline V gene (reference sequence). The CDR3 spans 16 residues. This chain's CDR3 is CASSASAGTGSTEAFF. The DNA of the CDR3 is TGTGCCAGCAGCGCATCGGCCGGGACAGGGTCCACTGAAGCTTTCTTT.